The clone carrying this T cell receptor beta chain was recorded at least ten times. Its antigen remains unknown. Trimming shortened V by 2 bases and J by 2 bases, and 16 bases separated the two germline ends. The CDR3 length is 16 residues. Germline V gene lookup returns CDR1 ENHRY and CDR2 SYGVKD. These data are taken from a study of T cells in Graves' hyperthyroidism and ophthalmopathy. Study-wide points: A model of 13 V-J features distinguished ophthalmopathy from stable hyperthyroidism.

Researchers amplified the TCR beta CDR3 regions from RNA transcripts. A first-round RT-PCR of the TCR CDR3 used the HTBI primer set. TCRdb analysed the multiplex PCR reads with MiXCR anew, one entry per CDR3 protein. The sample carries approximately 600,000 distinct CDR3 sequences, 20% to 25% recorded once. The receptor comes from a young man with Graves' ophthalmopathy. The chain uses TRBV10-3 and TRBJ2-7; D might be TRBD1 (6 bases). The sequenced sample was blood. CDR3 bases: TGTGCCATCAGTGAGCCAAATGACAGGACGACCTACGAGCAGTACTTC. Its translation is CAISEPNDRTTYEQYF.